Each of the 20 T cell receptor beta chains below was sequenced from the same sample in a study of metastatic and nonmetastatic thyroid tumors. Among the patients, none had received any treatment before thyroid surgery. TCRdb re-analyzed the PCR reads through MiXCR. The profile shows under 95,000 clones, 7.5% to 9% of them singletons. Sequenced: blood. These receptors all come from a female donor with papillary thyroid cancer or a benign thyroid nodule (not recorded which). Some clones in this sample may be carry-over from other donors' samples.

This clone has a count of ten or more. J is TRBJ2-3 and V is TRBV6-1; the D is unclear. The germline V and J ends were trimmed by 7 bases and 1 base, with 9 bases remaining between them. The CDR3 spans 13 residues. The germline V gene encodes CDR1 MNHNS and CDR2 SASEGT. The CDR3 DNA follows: TGTGCCAGCACTAGACCCGGCACAGATACGCAGTATTTT. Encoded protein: CASTRPGTDTQYF.

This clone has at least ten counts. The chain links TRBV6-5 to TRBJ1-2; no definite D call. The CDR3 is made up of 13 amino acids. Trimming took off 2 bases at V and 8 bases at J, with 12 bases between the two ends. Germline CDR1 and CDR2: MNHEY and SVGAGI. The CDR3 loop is CASSYRVLGGYTF. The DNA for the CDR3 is TGTGCCAGCAGTTACAGGGTCCTGGGGGGCTACACCTTC.

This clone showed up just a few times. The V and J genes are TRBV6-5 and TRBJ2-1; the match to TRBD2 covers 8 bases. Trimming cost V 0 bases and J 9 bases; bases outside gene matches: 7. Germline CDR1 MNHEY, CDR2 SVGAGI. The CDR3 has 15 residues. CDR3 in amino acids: CASSYSSGSLGEQFF. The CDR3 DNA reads TGTGCCAGCAGTTACTCGAGCGGGAGTTTGGGTGAGCAGTTCTTC.

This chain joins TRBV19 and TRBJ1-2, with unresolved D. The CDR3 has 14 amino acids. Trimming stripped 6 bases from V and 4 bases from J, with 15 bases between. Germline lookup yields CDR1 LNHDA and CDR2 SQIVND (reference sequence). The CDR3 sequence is CASSSRRQIYGYTF. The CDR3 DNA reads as TGTGCCAGTAGCTCCCGACGGCAGATCTATGGCTACACCTTC.

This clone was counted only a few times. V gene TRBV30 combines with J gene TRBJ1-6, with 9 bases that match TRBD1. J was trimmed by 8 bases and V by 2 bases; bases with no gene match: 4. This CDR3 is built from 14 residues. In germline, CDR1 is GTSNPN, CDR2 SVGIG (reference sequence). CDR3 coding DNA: TGTGCCTGGAGTAGGGACAGGGACCATTCACCCCTCCACTTT. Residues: CAWSRDRDHSPLHF.

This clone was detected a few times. CDR3 coding DNA: TGTGCCAGCAGTGAAGCTAGGTGGGGTAATACTGAAGCTTTCTTT. Its protein product is CASSEARWGNTEAFF. The chain employs TRBV2 and TRBJ1-1; no reliable D call. This CDR3 is 15 amino acids long. V was pared by 0 bases and J by 5 bases, with 13 bases between. CDR1 is SNHLY and CDR2 is FYNNEI in the germline V gene.

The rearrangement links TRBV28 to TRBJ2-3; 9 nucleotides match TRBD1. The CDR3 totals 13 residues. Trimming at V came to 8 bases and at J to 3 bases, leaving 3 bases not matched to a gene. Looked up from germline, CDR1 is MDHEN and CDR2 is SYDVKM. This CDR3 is CASAQGATDTQYF. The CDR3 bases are TGTGCCAGCGCACAGGGGGCTACAGATACGCAGTATTTT.

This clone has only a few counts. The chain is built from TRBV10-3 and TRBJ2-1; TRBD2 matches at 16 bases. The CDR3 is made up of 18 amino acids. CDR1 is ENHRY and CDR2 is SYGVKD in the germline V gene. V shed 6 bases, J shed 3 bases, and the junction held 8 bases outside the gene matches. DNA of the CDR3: TGTGCCATCAGATCGGGACTAGCGGGGGGGCGGGGCTACAATGAGCAGTTCTTC. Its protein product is CAIRSGLAGGRGYNEQFF.

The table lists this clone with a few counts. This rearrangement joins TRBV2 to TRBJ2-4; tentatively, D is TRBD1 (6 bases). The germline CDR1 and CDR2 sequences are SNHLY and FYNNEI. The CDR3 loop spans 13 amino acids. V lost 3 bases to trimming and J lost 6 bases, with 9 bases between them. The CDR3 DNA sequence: TGTGCCAGCAGTGAGCAGGGGTTAAACATTCAGTACTTC. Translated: CASSEQGLNIQYF. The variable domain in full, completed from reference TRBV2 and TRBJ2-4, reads EPEVTQTPSHQVTQMGQEVILRCVPISNHLYFYWYRQILGQKVEFLVSFYNNEISEKSEIFDDQFSVERPDGSNFTLKIRSTKLEDSAMYFCASSEQGLNIQYFGAGTRLSVL.

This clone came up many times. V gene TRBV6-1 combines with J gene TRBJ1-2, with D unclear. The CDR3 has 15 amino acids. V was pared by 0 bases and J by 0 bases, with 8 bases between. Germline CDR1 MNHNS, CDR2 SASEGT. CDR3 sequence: CASSEADGTNYGYTF. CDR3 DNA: TGTGCCAGCAGTGAAGCTGACGGTACTAACTATGGCTACACCTTC.

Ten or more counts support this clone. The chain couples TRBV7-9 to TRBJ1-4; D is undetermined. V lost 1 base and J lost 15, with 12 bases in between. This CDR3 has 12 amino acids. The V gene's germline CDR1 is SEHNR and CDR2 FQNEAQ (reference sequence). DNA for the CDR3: TGTGCCAGCAGCTTAGATCAGCCCCATTTGTTTTTT. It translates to CASSLDQPHLFF.

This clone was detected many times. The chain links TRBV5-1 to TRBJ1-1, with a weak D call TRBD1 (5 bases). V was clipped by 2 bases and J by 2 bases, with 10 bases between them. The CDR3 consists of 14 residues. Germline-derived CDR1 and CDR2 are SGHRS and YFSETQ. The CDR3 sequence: CASSFWDGNTEAFF. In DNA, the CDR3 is TGCGCCAGCAGCTTCTGGGACGGTAACACTGAAGCTTTCTTT.

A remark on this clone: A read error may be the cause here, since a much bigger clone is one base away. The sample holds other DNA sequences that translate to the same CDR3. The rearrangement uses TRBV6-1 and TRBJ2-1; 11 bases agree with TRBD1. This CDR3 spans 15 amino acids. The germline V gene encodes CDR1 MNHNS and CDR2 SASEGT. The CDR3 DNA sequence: TGCGCCAGCACTCTTTGGGACAGGGGGGACAATGAGCAGTTCTTC. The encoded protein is CASTLWDRGDNEQFF.

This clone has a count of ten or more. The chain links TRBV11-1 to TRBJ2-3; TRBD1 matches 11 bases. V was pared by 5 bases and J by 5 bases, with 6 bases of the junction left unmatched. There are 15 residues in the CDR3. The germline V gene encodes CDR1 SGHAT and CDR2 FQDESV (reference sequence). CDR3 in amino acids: CASSPGQGAVDTQYF. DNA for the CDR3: TGTGCCAGCAGCCCCGGACAGGGGGCGGTAGATACGCAGTATTTT.

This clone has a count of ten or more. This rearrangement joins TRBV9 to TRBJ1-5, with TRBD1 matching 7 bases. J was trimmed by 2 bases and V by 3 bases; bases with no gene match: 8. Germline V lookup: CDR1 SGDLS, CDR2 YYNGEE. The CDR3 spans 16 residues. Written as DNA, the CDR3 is TGTGCCAGCAGCGCCGGGGGGGACAGTCGCAATCAGCCCCAGCATTTT. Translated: CASSAGGDSRNQPQHF.

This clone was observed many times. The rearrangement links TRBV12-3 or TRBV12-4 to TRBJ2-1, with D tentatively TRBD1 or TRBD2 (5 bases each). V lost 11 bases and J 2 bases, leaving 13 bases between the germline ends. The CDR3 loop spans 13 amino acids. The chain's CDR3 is CAGSLGAYNEQFF. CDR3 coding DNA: TGTGCCGGATCCTTGGGGGCCTACAATGAGCAGTTCTTC.

CDR3 sequence (DNA): TGTGCCAGCAGTACCGAGGGACAGGGTCTCTCCTACGAGCAGTACTTC. It translates to CASSTEGQGLSYEQYF. This rearrangement joins TRBV6-1 to TRBJ2-7; TRBD1 matches at 9 bases. The CDR3 totals 16 residues. Germline CDR1 MNHNS, CDR2 SASEGT. The J segment lost 0 bases and the V segment lost 5 bases, leaving 8 bases of the junction unmatched.

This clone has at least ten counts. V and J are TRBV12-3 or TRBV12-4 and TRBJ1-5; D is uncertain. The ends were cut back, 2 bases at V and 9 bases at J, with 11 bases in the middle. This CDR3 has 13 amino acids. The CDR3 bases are TGTGCCAGCAGTTTAAAGGGTATGATGCCCCAGCATTTT. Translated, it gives CASSLKGMMPQHF.

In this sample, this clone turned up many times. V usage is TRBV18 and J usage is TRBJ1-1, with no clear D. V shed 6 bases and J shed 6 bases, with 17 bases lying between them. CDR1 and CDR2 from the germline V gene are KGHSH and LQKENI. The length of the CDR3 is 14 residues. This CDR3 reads CASSESRSNPEAFF. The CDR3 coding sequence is TGTGCCAGCTCCGAATCGAGGTCTAACCCTGAAGCTTTCTTT.

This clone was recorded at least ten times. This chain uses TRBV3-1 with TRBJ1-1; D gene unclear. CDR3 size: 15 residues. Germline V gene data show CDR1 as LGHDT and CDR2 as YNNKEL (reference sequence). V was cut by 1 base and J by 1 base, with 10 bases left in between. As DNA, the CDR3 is TGTGCCAGCAGCCAAGCCCGTTCCGGGAACACTGAAGCTTTCTTT. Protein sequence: CASSQARSGNTEAFF.